The 29 T cell receptor beta chains below all came from one sample that was sequenced in a study of cytomegalovirus exposure and HLA in healthy donors. The study ran its PCR with 60 Vbeta and 13 Jbeta primers. TCRdb's copy holds only in-frame clones and misses some; the assay was immunoSEQ multiplex PCR. The profile shows roughly 130,000 clones, more than 80% of them singletons. Sequencing was done on a sample of PBMCs. The receptors originated from a male donor in good health and CMV-seronegative.

In nucleotides, the CDR3 is TGCGCCAGCAGCTTACTCCCACAGGGGGGTCAGCCCCAGCATTTT. It yields the protein CASSLLPQGGQPQHF. The chain recombines TRBV5-1 with TRBJ1-5, with 8 bases aligning to TRBD1. Germline lookup yields CDR1 SGHRS and CDR2 YFSETQ. The CDR3 has 15 amino acids. V dropped 2 bases and J dropped 6; count of bases not matched to a gene: 7.

The J gene is TRBJ2-3, the V gene TRBV27, with 13 bases aligning to TRBD2. Trimming at V came to 5 bases and at J to 0 bases, leaving 8 bases not matched to a gene. The CDR3 has 18 residues. The V gene's germline CDR1 is MNHEY and CDR2 SMNVEV (reference sequence). This CDR3 is CASSLRLAGGRSTDTQYF. In nucleotides, the CDR3 is TGTGCCAGCAGTCTACGACTAGCGGGAGGAAGAAGCACAGATACGCAGTATTTT.

The chain has TRBV5-5 and TRBJ2-1, with 9 bases matching TRBD2. The CDR3 runs to 15 residues. Germline trimming cut 0 bases from V and 3 bases from J; bases unmatched to any gene: 1. Germline CDR1 SGHKS, CDR2 YYEKEE (reference sequence). The CDR3 DNA sequence: TGTGCCAGCAGCTTGGGACTAGCGGACTACAATGAGCAGTTCTTC. Protein sequence: CASSLGLADYNEQFF.

V is TRBV4-3 and J is TRBJ1-2; possible D gene TRBD1, 6 bases. The germline V gene has CDR1 LGHNA and CDR2 YSLEER. This CDR3 has 15 residues. V lost 3 bases and J lost 5, with 16 bases in between. The CDR3 spells CASSQSDRNLYGYTF. The CDR3 nucleotides read TGCGCCAGCAGCCAGTCGGACAGAAACCTATATGGCTACACCTTC.

CDR3 in DNA: TGTGCCAGCAGCCAGGGGGTCTACAATGAGCAGTTCTTC. It specifies CASSQGVYNEQFF. The rearrangement joins TRBV6-4 to TRBJ2-1; 7 bases match TRBD1. The CDR3 contains 13 residues. Germline lookup yields CDR1 MRHNA and CDR2 SNTAGT. Unmatched junction bases numbered 2, after V lost 6 bases and J lost 3 bases.

This chain links TRBV29-1 with TRBJ2-2, with D tentatively TRBD2 (5 bases). Germline lookup yields CDR1 SQVTM and CDR2 ANQGSEA. Trimming took off 3 bases at V and 0 bases at J, with 8 bases between the two ends. This CDR3 has 14 residues. The CDR3 bases are TGCAGCGTTGACGCGGGTACGAACACCGGGGAGCTGTTTTTT. It yields the protein CSVDAGTNTGELFF.

The rearrangement links TRBV11-2 to TRBJ2-7; D gene uncertain. Germline CDR1 SGHAT, CDR2 FQNNGV. V lost 5 bases to trimming and J lost 0 bases, with 8 bases between them. This CDR3 has 13 residues. The CDR3 protein is CASSLRYSYEQYF. The DNA for the CDR3 is TGTGCCAGCAGCCTCAGGTACTCCTACGAGCAGTACTTC.

V usage is TRBV28 and J usage is TRBJ2-2, with D unresolved. This CDR3 spans 13 amino acids. Germline CDR1 reads MDHEN; CDR2 reads SYDVKM. Trimming took off 6 bases at V and 7 bases at J, with 12 bases between the two ends. CDR3 loop: CASSTDLSGELFF. The CDR3 DNA follows: TGTGCCAGCAGCACAGATTTAAGCGGGGAGCTGTTTTTT.

The chain links TRBV29-1 to TRBJ2-7; 7 bases are shared with TRBD1. The J segment lost 2 bases and the V segment lost 4 bases, leaving 2 bases of the junction unmatched. The CDR3 is 12 amino acids. Germline loops: CDR1 SQVTM, CDR2 ANQGSEA. CDR3 protein: CSVGDRAYEQYF. CDR3 nucleotides: TGCAGCGTTGGAGACAGGGCCTACGAGCAGTACTTC.

This clone appeared a single time. The chain recombines TRBV10-1 with TRBJ1-1; D is uncertain. V was cut by 3 bases and J by 4 bases, with 9 bases left in between. Germline-derived CDR1 and CDR2 are WNHNN and SYGVQD (reference sequence). This CDR3 contains 13 residues. The CDR3 region has the DNA TGCGCCAGCAGTGAATATCGGGGCACTGAAGCTTTCTTT. This translates into CASSEYRGTEAFF.

The DNA for the CDR3 is TGTGCCATCAGTGACCCCCGCCTGAAGGGGGCGACGAACACCGGGGAGCTGTTTTTT. It is translated as CAISDPRLKGATNTGELFF. J is TRBJ2-2 and V is TRBV10-3; TRBD1 matches at 7 bases. Germline values: CDR1 ENHRY, CDR2 SYGVKD. The CDR3 is 19 amino acids. J gave up 0 bases and V 3 bases, and 13 bases lay outside the gene matches.

V gene TRBV6-1 combines with J gene TRBJ1-5; TRBD1 matches at 11 bases. This CDR3 comprises 17 residues. The germline V gene has CDR1 MNHNS and CDR2 SASEGT. V trimming: 1 base; J trimming: 2 bases; junction bases outside the gene matches: 4. CDR3 amino acids: CASSEGTGGAGNQPQHF. The CDR3 coding sequence is TGTGCCAGCAGTGAAGGGACAGGGGGCGCAGGCAATCAGCCCCAGCATTTT.

This clone was found a few times. The rearrangement uses TRBV2 and TRBJ1-2, with 11 bases fitting TRBD1. CDR1 is SNHLY, CDR2 FYNNEI, per germline. The CDR3 is 13 amino acids. Losses at the gene ends were 5 bases for V and 5 bases for J; bases not matched to a gene: 1. CDR3 in amino acids: CASSRDRGYGYTF. The CDR3 nucleotides read TGTGCCAGCAGTCGGGACAGGGGGTATGGCTACACCTTC.

Notes on this clone: At one end, the junction sequence differs from germline, possibly due to a read error. The chain uses TRBV7-9 and TRBJ2-7; D is unresolved. This CDR3 has 13 residues. The germline V gene encodes CDR1 SEHNR and CDR2 FQNEAQ (reference sequence). Here the CDR3 reads CSSSISPSYEQYF. The CDR3 coding sequence is TGTTCCAGCAGCATATCCCCCTCCTACGAGCAGTACTTC.

Only one count was recorded for this clone. V usage is TRBV29-1 and J usage is TRBJ2-7; D possibly corresponds to TRBD2 (6 bases). Trimming removed 6 bases from V and 0 bases from J, with 18 bases in between. Germline-derived CDR1 and CDR2 are SQVTM and ANQGSEA. There are 15 residues in the CDR3. The CDR3 protein is CSVGVVGGFSYEQYF. The CDR3 nucleotides are TGCAGCGTGGGAGTGGTCGGGGGTTTCTCCTACGAGCAGTACTTC.

This clone came up once. The J gene is TRBJ1-2, the V gene TRBV9; D gene ambiguous. The CDR3 runs 18 residues. The V gene lost 0 bases and the J gene lost 8 bases, with 26 bases spanning the gap. Germline values: CDR1 SGDLS, CDR2 YYNGEE. The CDR3 loop reads CASSVGEGGRLRLRGYTF. The CDR3 DNA is TGTGCCAGCAGCGTAGGGGAGGGAGGTAGACTGCGCCTGAGGGGCTACACCTTC. Supplemented by reference TRBV9 and TRBJ1-2, the full variable domain reads DSGVTQTPKHLITATGQRVTLRCSPRSGDLSVYWYQQSLDQGLQFLIQYYNGEERAKGNILERFSAQQFPDLHSELNLSSLELGDSALYFCASSVGEGGRLRLRGYTFGSGTRLTVV.

The chain is built from TRBV19 and TRBJ2-7; 7 bases align to TRBD2. This CDR3 contains 14 residues. The V gene's germline CDR1 is LNHDA and CDR2 SQIVND (reference sequence). The ends lost 4 bases at V and 3 bases at J; junction bases unmatched: 6. CDR3 DNA: TGTGCCAGTAGTAATGGCCCGGGGGGCTACGAGCAGTACTTC. Its translation is CASSNGPGGYEQYF.

The rearrangement uses TRBV28 and TRBJ1-1; 8 bases are a match to TRBD1. The CDR3 contains 16 residues. Germline V gives CDR1 MDHEN, CDR2 SYDVKM. Trimming at V came to 6 bases and at J to 1 base, leaving 10 bases not matched to a gene. In DNA, the CDR3 is TGTGCCAGCAGACCCCTCAGGGGGCGAAAGAACACTGAAGCTTTCTTT. Its protein product is CASRPLRGRKNTEAFF.

V gene TRBV7-2 combines with J gene TRBJ1-3; D gene ambiguous. This CDR3 has 16 residues. Germline-derived CDR1 and CDR2 are SGHTA and FQGNSA. Trimming left V 3 bases short and J 0 bases short, with 12 bases between. The CDR3 DNA reads as TGTGCCAGCAGCTTTTGGTCCTCGAGCTCTGGAAACACCATATATTTT. It encodes CASSFWSSSSGNTIYF. The full variable domain, completed using reference TRBV7-2 and TRBJ1-3, is GAGVSQSPSNKVTEKGKDVELRCDPISGHTALYWYRQSLGQGLEFLIYFQGNSAPDKSGLPSDRFSAERTGGSVSTLTIQRTQQEDSAVYLCASSFWSSSSGNTIYFGEGSWLTVV.

DNA for the CDR3: TGTGCCAGCGGCCGTCGGACAGGGGGCGATGAGCAGTTCTTC. Protein: CASGRRTGGDEQFF. The rearrangement uses TRBV2 and TRBJ2-1; 11 nucleotides agree with TRBD1. CDR1 and CDR2 (germline): SNHLY, FYNNEI. The CDR3 contains 14 residues. V shed 8 bases, J shed 8 bases, and the junction held 8 bases outside the gene matches.

With respect to this clone: At the DNA level, this CDR3 is encoded by other sequences in the same sample as well. The rearrangement joins TRBV30 to TRBJ1-6, with D hard to call. The CDR3 spans 11 residues. Trimming removed 0 bases at V and 14 bases at J, with 8 bases between. Germline V gives CDR1 GTSNPN, CDR2 SVGIG (reference sequence). CDR3 region: CAWSVSFTLHF. The DNA of the CDR3 is TGTGCCTGGAGTGTATCCTTTACCCTCCACTTT.

The J gene is TRBJ2-7, the V gene TRBV4-2; 8 bases fit TRBD2. V trimming: 4 bases; J trimming: 6 bases; junction bases outside the gene matches: 8. Germline lookup yields CDR1 LGHNA and CDR2 YNFKEQ. This CDR3 is 14 amino acids long. The CDR3 coding sequence is TGTGCCAGCAGCCCTAGCGGGCGACCACTCGAGCAGTACTTC. Translating it yields CASSPSGRPLEQYF.

The chain couples TRBV5-4 to TRBJ1-1; 7 bases match TRBD1. This CDR3 has 13 amino acids. CDR1 and CDR2 (germline): SGHNT, YYREEE (reference sequence). The ends lost 3 bases at V and 4 bases at J; junction bases unmatched: 3. For the CDR3, the DNA is TGTGCCAGCAGCTCAGGGGGTAGCACTGAAGCTTTCTTT. This encodes CASSSGGSTEAFF.

This rearrangement joins TRBV7-8 to TRBJ1-2; D remains ambiguous. Germline CDR1 and CDR2: SGHVS and FQNEAQ. The CDR3 length is 14 residues. V shed 0 bases and J shed 8 bases, with 13 bases lying between them. The CDR3 DNA follows: TGTGCCAGCAGCTTAGCGACGGGGAGTCGCGGCTACACCTTC. This sequence encodes CASSLATGSRGYTF.

The chain uses TRBV15 and TRBJ2-1; a weak D match, TRBD2 (6 bases). This CDR3 is 13 amino acids long. Trimming cost V 6 bases and J 4 bases, with 10 bases left between them. Germline V lookup: CDR1 LNHNV, CDR2 YYDKDF (reference sequence). The CDR3 bases are TGTGCCACCAGGGAGGGATGGTACAATGAGCAGTTCTTC. Translated, it gives CATREGWYNEQFF.

The genes are TRBV18 and TRBJ1-1; weak D call: TRBD1 (6 bases). Germline CDR1 is KGHSH and CDR2 is LQKENI. V shed 6 bases and J shed 1 base, with 9 bases lying between them. The CDR3 contains 13 residues. CDR3 sequence reads: CASSSTGNTEAFF. CDR3 in DNA: TGTGCCAGCTCGTCGACAGGGAACACTGAAGCTTTCTTT.

This chain uses TRBV4-1 with TRBJ2-7, with TRBD2 as a possible D gene (6 bases). Germline V gene lookup returns CDR1 MGHRA and CDR2 YSYEKL. Between the trimmed V and J ends, which lost 1 base and 6 bases, there was a span of 7 bases. This CDR3 region has 12 residues. The CDR3 DNA reads TGCGCCAGCAGCCAAGCCGGGAGCGAGCAGTACTTC. Amino acid sequence: CASSQAGSEQYF.

The chain has TRBV19 and TRBJ1-1; D remains ambiguous. Trimming took off 5 bases at V and 1 base at J, with 8 bases between the two ends. The germline V gene has CDR1 LNHDA and CDR2 SQIVND (reference sequence). The CDR3 extends over 13 amino acids. The CDR3 DNA reads TGTGCCAGTAGTGGGCATGGGAACACTGAAGCTTTCTTT. Protein product: CASSGHGNTEAFF.

J is TRBJ1-3 and V is TRBV6-5; D gene uncertain. CDR3 size: 16 residues. The ends were cut back, 3 bases at V and 0 bases at J, with 12 bases in the middle. Germline-derived CDR1 and CDR2 are MNHEY and SVGAGI. CDR3 in amino acids: CASSYNTITSGNTIYF. CDR3 in DNA: TGTGCCAGCAGTTATAACACAATAACCTCTGGAAACACCATATATTTT.